What follows are 24 T cell receptor beta chains derived from one specimen sequenced in a study. Using its own MiXCR run on the 5' RACE reads, TCRdb lists one record per CDR3 protein. Of under 35,000 distinct CDR3 sequences listed, 26% are singletons. Input material: naive CD4+ T cells sorted from a lymph node. Subset denoted: naive CD4+ T cells, CD4+CD45RA+CD25-. All receptors derive from a female donor with breast cancer.

In this sample, this clonotype turned up many times. This chain connects TRBV27 to TRBJ2-7; D assignment may be TRBD1 or TRBD2 (5 bases each). The CDR3 runs to 13 residues. CDR1 and CDR2 (germline): MNHEY, SMNVEV (reference sequence). The ends were cut back, 3 bases at V and 5 bases at J, with 11 bases in the middle. CDR3 sequence (DNA): TGTGCCAGCAGTTTGATCAGGGACCACGAGCAGTACTTC. Protein product: CASSLIRDHEQYF.

This clonotype was counted between two and nine times. This chain uses TRBV6-1 with TRBJ1-5; D remains ambiguous. The germline V gene has CDR1 MNHNS and CDR2 SASEGT. The ends were cut back, 1 base at V and 7 bases at J, with 11 bases in the middle. The CDR3 runs 14 residues. DNA for the CDR3: TGTGCCAGCAGTGAAGTGTGGGGTTGGCAGCCCCAGCATTTT. Its protein product is CASSEVWGWQPQHF.

This clonotype has just one count. The genes are TRBV5-1 and TRBJ2-3; tentatively, D is TRBD2 (5 bases). Germline values: CDR1 SGHRS, CDR2 YFSETQ. V lost 10 bases and J lost 0, with 18 bases in between. The CDR3 extends over 15 amino acids. Written as DNA, the CDR3 is TGCGCCGGCCTCCAGGCTAGCCTTAGCACAGATACGCAGTATTTT. Amino acids: CAGLQASLSTDTQYF.

This sequence joins TRBV6-1 and TRBJ2-7; 11 nucleotides align to TRBD1. With 6 bases clipped from V and 2 bases from J, the junction kept 3 bases outside the gene matches. Germline CDR1 MNHNS, CDR2 SASEGT. This CDR3 is 14 amino acids long. The CDR3 loop reads CASRLGQGAYEQYF. The CDR3 coding sequence is TGTGCCAGCAGGCTGGGACAGGGGGCCTACGAGCAGTACTTC.

This sequence joins TRBV5-5 and TRBJ2-1, with 7 bases identical to TRBD1. The ends lost 4 bases at V and 10 bases at J; junction bases unmatched: 8. CDR3 size: 13 residues. In germline, CDR1 is SGHKS, CDR2 YYEKEE (reference sequence). DNA for the CDR3: TGTGCCAGCAGCGCGACGACAGGGATAGAGCAGTTCTTC. This gives the protein CASSATTGIEQFF.

This clonotype was seen a single time. The J gene is TRBJ2-2, the V gene TRBV2; either TRBD1 or TRBD2 may fit D (5 bases each). Germline CDR1 reads SNHLY; CDR2 reads FYNNEI. The germline V and J ends were trimmed by 6 bases and 3 bases, with 14 bases remaining between them. The CDR3 loop spans 15 amino acids. The CDR3 DNA reads TGTGCCAGCAGGGGCTGGGGGTTGCACACCGGGGAGCTGTTTTTT. Encoded protein: CASRGWGLHTGELFF.

Only a few counts were recorded for this clonotype. V is TRBV20-1 and J is TRBJ2-5, with 7 bases identical to TRBD2. After removal of 0 bases from V and 7 bases from J, the junction contained 8 bases not matched to a gene. Germline-derived CDR1 and CDR2 are DFQATT and SNEGSKA (reference sequence). CDR3 length: 14 residues. The CDR3 is CSARDPSGVGTQYF. DNA for the CDR3: TGCAGTGCTAGAGATCCAAGCGGGGTAGGGACCCAGTACTTC.

This clonotype was counted between two and nine times. The V and J genes are TRBV4-1 and TRBJ2-1, with 9 bases that match TRBD2. Looked up from germline, CDR1 is MGHRA and CDR2 is YSYEKL. Trimming removed 1 base from V and 6 bases from J; junction bases left unmatched: 4. The CDR3 extends over 15 amino acids. CDR3 sequence reads: CASSQGGRARNEQFF. The CDR3 coding sequence is TGCGCCAGCAGCCAAGGCGGGAGGGCCCGCAATGAGCAGTTCTTC.

The chain uses TRBV27 and TRBJ2-2; D remains ambiguous. The CDR3 extends over 11 amino acids. V was clipped by 10 bases and J by 5 bases, with 8 bases between them. Germline CDR1 reads MNHEY; CDR2 reads SMNVEV (reference sequence). The CDR3 loop is CATVKTGELFF. The CDR3 bases are TGTGCCACCGTTAAAACCGGGGAGCTGTTTTTT.

This clonotype is medium-sized by share. V usage is TRBV5-1 and J usage is TRBJ2-6, with TRBD1 as a possible D gene (6 bases). This CDR3 comprises 17 residues. Germline CDR1 is SGHRS and CDR2 is YFSETQ. Trimming stripped 4 bases from V and 4 bases from J, with 18 bases between. For the CDR3, the DNA is TGCGCCAGCAGCCCCGGACAGCTCGCTCGAGGGGCCAACGTCCTGACTTTC. Its translation is CASSPGQLARGANVLTF. The complete variable domain, with remaining parts taken from reference TRBV5-1 and TRBJ2-6, reads KAGVTQTPRYLIKTRGQQVTLSCSPISGHRSVSWYQQTPGQGLQFLFEYFSETQRNKGNFPGRFSGRQFSNSRSEMNVSTLELGDSALYLCASSPGQLARGANVLTFGAGSRLTVL.

This clonotype has a handful of counts. The gene calls are TRBV5-4 and TRBJ2-7; D is possibly TRBD2 (6 bases). From germline, CDR1 is SGHNT and CDR2 YYREEE (reference sequence). Deletions cut 2 bases from V and 6 bases from J, with 15 bases between. The CDR3 contains 14 residues. The CDR3: CASSFGAGLSEQYF. In nucleotides, the CDR3 is TGTGCCAGCAGCTTCGGAGCGGGTCTAAGCGAGCAGTACTTC.

The chain carries TRBV24-1 and TRBJ2-7; TRBD1 agrees at 9 bases. The J segment lost 3 bases and the V segment lost 2 bases, leaving 7 bases of the junction unmatched. The germline gives CDR1 KGHDR, CDR2 SFDVKD. This CDR3 comprises 16 residues. The CDR3 sequence: CATSDSGTGLDYEQYF. The DNA for the CDR3 is TGTGCCACCAGTGATTCCGGGACAGGGTTGGACTACGAGCAGTACTTC.

The sample holds a few counts of this clonotype. This chain joins TRBV5-1 and TRBJ2-3, with 13 nucleotides matching TRBD2. In germline, CDR1 is SGHRS, CDR2 YFSETQ. Trimming removed 7 bases from V and 4 bases from J; junction bases left unmatched: 3. The CDR3 is 14 amino acids. The CDR3 region is CASGLAGAPDTQYF. For the CDR3, the DNA is TGCGCCAGCGGACTAGCGGGAGCCCCAGATACGCAGTATTTT.

This chain joins TRBV13 and TRBJ2-1, with TRBD2 as a possible D gene (5 bases). In germline, CDR1 is PRHDT, CDR2 FYEKMQ (reference sequence). The CDR3 runs 16 residues. V was cut by 5 bases and J by 3 bases, with 17 bases left in between. CDR3 protein: CASSLSGGPFYNEQFF. As DNA, the CDR3 is TGTGCCAGCAGCCTTTCGGGCGGGCCTTTCTACAATGAGCAGTTCTTC. Looking up the rest from reference TRBV13 and TRBJ2-1 gives the full variable domain: AAGVIQSPRHLIKEKRETATLKCYPIPRHDTVYWYQQGPGQDPQFLISFYEKMQSDKGSIPDRFSAQQFSDYHSELNMSSLELGDSALYFCASSLSGGPFYNEQFFGPGTRLTVL.

About this clonotype: One base away lies a much larger clone, so this may be a sequencing read error. This rearrangement joins TRBV28 to TRBJ2-5, with a weak D call TRBD1 (6 bases). Germline CDR1 MDHEN, CDR2 SYDVKM. The ends were cut back, 5 bases at V and 6 bases at J, with 13 bases in the middle. The CDR3 spans 13 residues. The CDR3 is CASSVGRGQTQYF. DNA of the CDR3: TGTGCCAGCAGTGTGGGCAGGGGACAGACCCAGTACTTC.

This clonotype was observed many times. This sequence joins TRBV5-1 and TRBJ1-2; D is unresolved. Germline V gives CDR1 SGHRS, CDR2 YFSETQ. With 7 bases removed from V and 2 bases from J, the gap between germline ends came to 6 bases. The CDR3 has 11 amino acids. In DNA, the CDR3 is TGCGCCAGCGGGGTCAACTATGGCTACACCTTC. Translation gives CASGVNYGYTF.

The rearrangement uses TRBV28 and TRBJ2-7; D might be TRBD1 (5 bases). Germline CDR1 MDHEN, CDR2 SYDVKM. The CDR3 is 11 amino acids. V lost 7 bases and J lost 5, with 9 bases in between. CDR3 loop: CASTGFDEQYF. CDR3 nucleotides: TGTGCCAGCACAGGGTTCGACGAGCAGTACTTC.

This clonotype was seen only a few times. The chain combines TRBV29-1 with TRBJ1-1, with D possibly being TRBD1 (6 bases). Trimming pared 4 bases from V and 7 bases from J, leaving 16 bases between. This CDR3 comprises 13 residues. The germline CDR1 and CDR2 sequences are SQVTM and ANQGSEA. CDR3 loop: CSVGGAGSSEAFF. In DNA form, the CDR3 reads TGCAGCGTTGGGGGGGCAGGGTCCAGTGAAGCTTTCTTT.

The V and J genes are TRBV12-3 or TRBV12-4 and TRBJ2-7; tentatively, D is TRBD1 (5 bases). Trimming pared 6 bases from V and 2 bases from J, leaving 11 bases between. The CDR3 length is 13 residues. CDR3 amino acids: CASSTTGTYEQYF. The CDR3 nucleotides are TGTGCCAGCAGCACCACAGGTACCTACGAGCAGTACTTC.

Of note for this clonotype: A read error may be the cause here, since a much bigger clone is one base away. No conserved phenylalanine or tryptophan ends this CDR3, so it is likely a read error. J is TRBJ1-5 and V is TRBV29-1; a possible D gene is TRBD1 (5 bases). Trimming left V 4 bases short and J 7 bases short, with 11 bases between. The CDR3 sequence is 12 residues long. Germline lookup yields CDR1 SQVTM and CDR2 ANQGSEA. In DNA, the CDR3 is TGCAGCGTTGTTCAGGGTGGGCAGCCCCAGCATTCT. Its translation is CSVVQGGQPQHS.

The V and J genes are TRBV4-3 and TRBJ2-1; no clear D gene. CDR1 is LGHNA, CDR2 YSLEER, per germline. The CDR3 runs to 14 residues. V was shortened by 2 bases and J by 3 bases, with 8 bases between the two germline ends. The CDR3 is CASSQRDNYNEQFF. The CDR3 region has the DNA TGCGCCAGCAGCCAAAGGGATAACTACAATGAGCAGTTCTTC.

This clonotype appeared once. This sequence joins TRBV29-1 and TRBJ2-5; possible D gene TRBD2, 5 bases. The CDR3 has 12 amino acids. V lost 7 bases and J lost 5, with 14 bases in between. CDR1 and CDR2 from the germline V gene are SQVTM and ANQGSEA. CDR3 in DNA: TGCAGCGCGGGATGGTTCCGGGAGACCCAGTACTTC. It codes for CSAGWFRETQYF. Variable domain in full (rest from reference TRBV29-1 and TRBJ2-5): SAVISQKPSRDICQRGTSLTIQCQVDSQVTMMFWYRQQPGQSLTLIATANQGSEATYESGFVIDKFPISRPNLTFSTLTVSNMSPEDSSIYLCSAGWFRETQYFGPGTRLLVL.

Details on this clonotype: A read error may account for a junction end that differs from germline. This chain joins TRBV15 and TRBJ2-2, with 7 bases that match TRBD2. The CDR3 is 18 residues long. Germline V gives CDR1 LNHNV, CDR2 YYDKDF (reference sequence). The CDR3 spells CATTETSRPGPNTGERFF. CDR3 nucleotides: TGTGCCACCACAGAGACTAGCCGACCCGGGCCGAACACCGGGGAGCGGTTTTTT.

This clonotype was counted only a few times. This rearrangement joins TRBV4-1 to TRBJ2-3, with D tentatively TRBD2 (6 bases). Germline CDR1 reads MGHRA; CDR2 reads YSYEKL. Trimming left V 2 bases short and J 5 bases short, with 14 bases between. The CDR3 covers 15 residues. The CDR3 bases are TGCGCCAGCAGCCAATTGGGGGGTGTTCTAGATACGCAGTATTTT. Its translation is CASSQLGGVLDTQYF.